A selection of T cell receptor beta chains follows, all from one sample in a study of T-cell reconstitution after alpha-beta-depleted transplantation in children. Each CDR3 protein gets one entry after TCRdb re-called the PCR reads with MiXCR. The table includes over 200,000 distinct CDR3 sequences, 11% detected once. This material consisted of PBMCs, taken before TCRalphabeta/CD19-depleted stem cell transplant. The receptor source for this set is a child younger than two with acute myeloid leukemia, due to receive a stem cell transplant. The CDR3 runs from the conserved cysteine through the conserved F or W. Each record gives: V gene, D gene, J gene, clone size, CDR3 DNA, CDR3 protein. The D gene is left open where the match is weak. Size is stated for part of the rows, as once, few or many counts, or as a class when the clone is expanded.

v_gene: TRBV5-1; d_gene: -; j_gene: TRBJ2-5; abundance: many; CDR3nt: TGCGCCAGCAGCTTATCCGGGTGGCGAAAAGAGACCCAGTACTTC; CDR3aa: CASSLSGWRKETQYF
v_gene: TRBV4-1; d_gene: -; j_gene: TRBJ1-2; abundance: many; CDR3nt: TGCGCCAGCAGCAACGGGGGTGGGCAGGTCTATGGCTACACCTTC; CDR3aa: CASSNGGGQVYGYTF
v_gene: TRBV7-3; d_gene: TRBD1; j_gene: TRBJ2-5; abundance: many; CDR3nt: TGTGCCAGCAGCTTGGGACAGGAAGAGACCCAGTACTTC; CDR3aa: CASSLGQEETQYF
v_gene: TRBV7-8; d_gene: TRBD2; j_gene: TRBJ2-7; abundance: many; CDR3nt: TGTGCCAGCAGCTTAGTCTTGGGGGGGGCCTACGAGCAGTACTTC; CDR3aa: CASSLVLGGAYEQYF
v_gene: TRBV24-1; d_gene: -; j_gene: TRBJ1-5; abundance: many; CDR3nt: TGTGCCACCAGTGATCGGAGTACCCAGCCCCAGCATTTT; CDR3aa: CATSDRSTQPQHF
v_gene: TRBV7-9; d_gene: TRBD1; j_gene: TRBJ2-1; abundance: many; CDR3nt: TGTGCCAGCAGCTTAGGTAGGGACAGGGTAGGTGAGCAGTTCTTC; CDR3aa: CASSLGRDRVGEQFF
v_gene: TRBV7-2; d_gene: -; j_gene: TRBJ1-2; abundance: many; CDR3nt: TGTGCCAGCAGCTTATACGGGAGTGGCTACACCTTC; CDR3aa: CASSLYGSGYTF
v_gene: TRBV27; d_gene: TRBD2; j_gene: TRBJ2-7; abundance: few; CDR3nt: TGTGCCAGCAGTTCAATCTATACGGGGACTAGCGGGAGAAATGGCGAGCAGTACTTC; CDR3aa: CASSSIYTGTSGRNGEQYF
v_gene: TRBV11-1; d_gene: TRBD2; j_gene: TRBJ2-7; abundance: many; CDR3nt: TGTGCCAGCAGCTTAGGCGGGACTAGCGGGAGGTATGTCTACGAGCAGTACTTC; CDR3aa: CASSLGGTSGRYVYEQYF
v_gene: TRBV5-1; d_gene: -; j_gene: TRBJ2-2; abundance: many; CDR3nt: TGCGCCAGCAGCTCAACAGGGTCGGACACCGGGGAGCTGTTTTTT; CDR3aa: CASSSTGSDTGELFF
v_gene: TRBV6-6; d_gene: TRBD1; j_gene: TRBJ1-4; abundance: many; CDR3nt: TGTGCCAGCGGACAGGGGGCAAGGAAACTGTTTTTT; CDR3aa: CASGQGARKLFF
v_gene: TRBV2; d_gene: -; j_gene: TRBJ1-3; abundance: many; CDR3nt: TGTGCCGTCAGTCGGCTATGGACGAGGAGAATCTCTGGAAACACCATATATTTT; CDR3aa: CAVSRLWTRRISGNTIYF
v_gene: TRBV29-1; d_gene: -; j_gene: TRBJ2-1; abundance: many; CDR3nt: TGCAGCGTTTATGGGGGGTACAATGAGCAGTTCTTC; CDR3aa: CSVYGGYNEQFF
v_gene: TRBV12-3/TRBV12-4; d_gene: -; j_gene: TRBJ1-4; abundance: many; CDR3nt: TGTGCCAGCACTCCGAATGGAGTCGGGGGTGGTGAAAAACTGTTTTTT; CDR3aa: CASTPNGVGGGEKLFF
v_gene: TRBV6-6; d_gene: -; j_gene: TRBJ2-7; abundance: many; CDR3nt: TGTGCCAGCAGTTACACCAGGGGAGAGCAGTACTTC; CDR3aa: CASSYTRGEQYF
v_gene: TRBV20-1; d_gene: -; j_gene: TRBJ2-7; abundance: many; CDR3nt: TGCAGTGCTAAGGATCCAGTTTCCTACGAGCAGTACTTC; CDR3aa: CSAKDPVSYEQYF
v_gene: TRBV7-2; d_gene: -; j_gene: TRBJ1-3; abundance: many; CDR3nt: TGTGCCAGCAGCGGGCACCGGACAGTTGGAAACACCATATATTTT; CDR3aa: CASSGHRTVGNTIYF
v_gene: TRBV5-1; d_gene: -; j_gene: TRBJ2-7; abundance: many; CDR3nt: TGCGCCAGCAAGCCAGGACAGAGTATTACTTACGAGCAGTACTTC; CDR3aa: CASKPGQSITYEQYF
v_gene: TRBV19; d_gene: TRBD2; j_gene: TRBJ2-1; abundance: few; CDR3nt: TGTGCCAGTAGTTTCTCGGGAGGGATAGCGGGAGTATCCAATGAGCAGTTCTTC; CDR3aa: CASSFSGGIAGVSNEQFF
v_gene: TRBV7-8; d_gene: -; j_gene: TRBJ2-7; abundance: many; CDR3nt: TGTGCCAGCAGCTTCAGGGGGGGGCACGAGCAGTACTTC; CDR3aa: CASSFRGGHEQYF
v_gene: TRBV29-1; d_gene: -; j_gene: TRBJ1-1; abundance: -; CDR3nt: TGCAGCGTGGTGGGACGGGGGGGCACTGAAGCTTTCTTT; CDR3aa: CSVVGRGGTEAFF
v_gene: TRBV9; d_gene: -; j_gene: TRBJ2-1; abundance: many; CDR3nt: TGTGCCAGCAGCCCCGATTTCCCCCGAACGGACAATGAGCAGTTCTTC; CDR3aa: CASSPDFPRTDNEQFF
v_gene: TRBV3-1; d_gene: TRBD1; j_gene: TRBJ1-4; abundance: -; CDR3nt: TGTGCCAGCAGCCACGGACAGGTAAAACTGTTTTTT; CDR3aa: CASSHGQVKLFF
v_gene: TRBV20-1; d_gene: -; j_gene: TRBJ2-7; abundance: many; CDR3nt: TGCAGTGCTAGAGGGGGAGCGGAGTCCCCCTACGAGCAGTACTTC; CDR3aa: CSARGGAESPYEQYF
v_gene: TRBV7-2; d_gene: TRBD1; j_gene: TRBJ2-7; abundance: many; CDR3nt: TGTGCCAGCAGCTGGGACAGTCGCGAGCAGTACTTC; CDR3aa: CASSWDSREQYF
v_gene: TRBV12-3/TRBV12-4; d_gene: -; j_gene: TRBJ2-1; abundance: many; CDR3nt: TGTGCCAGCAGTTTTAGTCGCGGCTCCTACAATGAGCAGTTCTTC; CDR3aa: CASSFSRGSYNEQFF
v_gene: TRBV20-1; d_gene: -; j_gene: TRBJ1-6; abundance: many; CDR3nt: TGCAGTGCGTTGCCCCGGCCGAGCTCCTATAATTCACCCCTCCACTTT; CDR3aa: CSALPRPSSYNSPLHF
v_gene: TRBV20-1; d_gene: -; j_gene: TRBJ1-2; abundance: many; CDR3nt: TGCAGTGCTAGAGGGGGGCGGGGAAGGAGCGGTGGCTACACCTTC; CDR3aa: CSARGGRGRSGGYTF
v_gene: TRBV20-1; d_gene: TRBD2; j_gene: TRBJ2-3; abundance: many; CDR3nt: TGCAGTGCTCCGCCGACTCGGGGGGGAGATACGCAGTATTTT; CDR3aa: CSAPPTRGGDTQYF
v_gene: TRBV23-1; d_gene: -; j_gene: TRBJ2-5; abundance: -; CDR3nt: TGCGCCAGCAGCTCTAGTGCACCGACTCAACTAGAGACCCAGTACTTC; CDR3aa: CASSSSAPTQLETQYF
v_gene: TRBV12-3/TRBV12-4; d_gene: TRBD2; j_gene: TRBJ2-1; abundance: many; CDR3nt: TGTGCCAGCAGCCCTACCCCGGCTAGCGGGAACTACAATGAGCAGTTCTTC; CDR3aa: CASSPTPASGNYNEQFF
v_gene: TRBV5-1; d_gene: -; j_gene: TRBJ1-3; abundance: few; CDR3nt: TGCGCCAGCAGCTCAAACAACCCGGGGTTTGGAAACACCATATATTTT; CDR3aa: CASSSNNPGFGNTIYF
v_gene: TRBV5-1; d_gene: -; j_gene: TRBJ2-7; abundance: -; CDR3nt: TGCGCCAGCAGCCCTACCCCCGTTCCGGGGGCCTACGAGCAGTACTTC; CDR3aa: CASSPTPVPGAYEQYF
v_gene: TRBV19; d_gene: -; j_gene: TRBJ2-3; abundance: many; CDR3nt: TGTGCCAGTAGTATAGATCCGGGCGCAGATACGCAGTATTTT; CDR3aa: CASSIDPGADTQYF
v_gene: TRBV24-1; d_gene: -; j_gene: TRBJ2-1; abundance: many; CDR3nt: TGTGCCACCAGTGATTCCGGGTCCTTTTACAATGAGCAGTTCTTC; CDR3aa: CATSDSGSFYNEQFF
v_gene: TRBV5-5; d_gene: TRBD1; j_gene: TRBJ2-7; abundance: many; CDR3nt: TGTGCCAGCAGCTCCATTCCGGGACAGGGATTCGAGCAGTACTTC; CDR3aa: CASSSIPGQGFEQYF
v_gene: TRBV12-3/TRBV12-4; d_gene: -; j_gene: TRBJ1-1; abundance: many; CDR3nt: TGTGCCAGCAGTTTAGATCGGTCTAGACAAGCTTTCTTT; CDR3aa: CASSLDRSRQAFF
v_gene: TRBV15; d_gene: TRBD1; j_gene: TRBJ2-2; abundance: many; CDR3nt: TGTGCCACCAGCAGAGATCGCAGGGGGCTTACCGGGGAGCTGTTTTTT; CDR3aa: CATSRDRRGLTGELFF
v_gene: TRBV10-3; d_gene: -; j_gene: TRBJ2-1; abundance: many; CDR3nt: TGTGCCATCAGGGGGCACAATGAGCAGTTCTTC; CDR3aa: CAIRGHNEQFF
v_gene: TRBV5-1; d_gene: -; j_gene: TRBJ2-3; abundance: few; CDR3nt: TGCGCCAGCAGCTGGGGGCCAGATACGCAGTATTTT; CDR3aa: CASSWGPDTQYF
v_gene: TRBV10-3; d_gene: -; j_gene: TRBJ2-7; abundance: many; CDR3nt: TGTGCCATCAGTGACTCCCAGCCCTCATTCTACGAGCAGTACTTC; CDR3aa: CAISDSQPSFYEQYF
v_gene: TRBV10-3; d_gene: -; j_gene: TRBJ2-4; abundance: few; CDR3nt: TGTGCCATCGGGGGATCCTCGGAGGTTCAGTACTTC; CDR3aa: CAIGGSSEVQYF
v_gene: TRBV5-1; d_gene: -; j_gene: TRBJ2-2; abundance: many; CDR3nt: TGCGCCAGCAGCTTGGGATTTACCGGGGAGCTGTTTTTT; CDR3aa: CASSLGFTGELFF
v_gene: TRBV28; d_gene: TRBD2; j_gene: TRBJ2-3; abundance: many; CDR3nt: TGTGCCAGCAGTCCGCCCGGGGGGACCACAGATACGCAGTATTTT; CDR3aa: CASSPPGGTTDTQYF
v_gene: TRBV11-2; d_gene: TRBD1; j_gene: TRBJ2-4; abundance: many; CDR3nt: TGTGCCAGCAGTCCGACAGGGGGAAACATTCAGTACTTC; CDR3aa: CASSPTGGNIQYF
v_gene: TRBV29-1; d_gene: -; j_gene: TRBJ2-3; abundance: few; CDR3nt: TGCAGCATGAACCCGACAGATGGGCACACAGATACGCAGTATTTT; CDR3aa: CSMNPTDGHTDTQYF
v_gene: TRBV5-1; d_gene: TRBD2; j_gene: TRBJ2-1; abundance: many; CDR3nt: TGCGCCAGCAGCCTGACTAGCGGGAGAACCCCAACCACGAATGAGCAGTTCTTC; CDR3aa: CASSLTSGRTPTTNEQFF
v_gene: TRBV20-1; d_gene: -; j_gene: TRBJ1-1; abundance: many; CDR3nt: TGCAGTGCTAGAGAGGACAGCTTCACTGAAGCTTTCTTT; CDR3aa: CSAREDSFTEAFF
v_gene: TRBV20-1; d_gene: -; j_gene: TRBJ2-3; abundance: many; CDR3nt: TGCAGTGCTAGAGATCTGGGGCGATGGCAGTATTTT; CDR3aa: CSARDLGRWQYF
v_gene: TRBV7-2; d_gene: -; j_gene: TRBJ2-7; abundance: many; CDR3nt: TGTGCCAGCAGCTTTCCCGGGGGTTTCTGGGAGCAGTACTTC; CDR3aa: CASSFPGGFWEQYF
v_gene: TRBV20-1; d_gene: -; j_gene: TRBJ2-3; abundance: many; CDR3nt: TGCAGTGCTAGAGATGTTGTCGGCCACCTTGGGGATACGCAGTATTTT; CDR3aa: CSARDVVGHLGDTQYF
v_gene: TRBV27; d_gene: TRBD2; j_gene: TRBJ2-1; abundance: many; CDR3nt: TGTGCCAGCAGTTTTAGCGGGAGAGGCAATGAGCAGTTCTTC; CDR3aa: CASSFSGRGNEQFF